This T cell receptor (beta chain) was profiled in a study of cytomegalovirus exposure and HLA in healthy donors. Study-wide background: Genotyping of 400 or so donors showed that 80% to 85% belonged to the Caucasian-associated ancestry cluster. Broader study findings: A later look showed TCR association rates differing by HLA locus, highest for DRB1 and lowest for HLA-C.

For this clone: Antigen unknown.

CDR1 is MNHEY, CDR2 SMNVEV, per germline (reference sequence). CDR3 length equals 15 residues. V trimming: 1 base; J trimming: 7 bases; junction bases outside the gene matches: 6. Everyone who donated was a healthy bone marrow donor. Likely unrecorded immune exposures existed in these nominally healthy donors. Researchers ran the PCR with 60 Vbeta and 13 Jbeta primers. The protocol was immunoSEQ multiplex PCR, while the TCRdb copy is restricted to in-frame clones and leaves out a portion. The data hold 200,000 to 250,000 clones, with less than 85% observed a single time. Source material: PBMCs. This rearrangement joins TRBV27 to TRBJ1-5; 8 bases map to TRBD1. This TCR derives from a man aged 18-30 years in good health and CMV-seronegative. The CDR3, as DNA: TGTGCCAGCAGTTTATTCCCAGGGGGCGGGCAGCCCCAGCATTTT. This sequence encodes CASSLFPGGGQPQHF.